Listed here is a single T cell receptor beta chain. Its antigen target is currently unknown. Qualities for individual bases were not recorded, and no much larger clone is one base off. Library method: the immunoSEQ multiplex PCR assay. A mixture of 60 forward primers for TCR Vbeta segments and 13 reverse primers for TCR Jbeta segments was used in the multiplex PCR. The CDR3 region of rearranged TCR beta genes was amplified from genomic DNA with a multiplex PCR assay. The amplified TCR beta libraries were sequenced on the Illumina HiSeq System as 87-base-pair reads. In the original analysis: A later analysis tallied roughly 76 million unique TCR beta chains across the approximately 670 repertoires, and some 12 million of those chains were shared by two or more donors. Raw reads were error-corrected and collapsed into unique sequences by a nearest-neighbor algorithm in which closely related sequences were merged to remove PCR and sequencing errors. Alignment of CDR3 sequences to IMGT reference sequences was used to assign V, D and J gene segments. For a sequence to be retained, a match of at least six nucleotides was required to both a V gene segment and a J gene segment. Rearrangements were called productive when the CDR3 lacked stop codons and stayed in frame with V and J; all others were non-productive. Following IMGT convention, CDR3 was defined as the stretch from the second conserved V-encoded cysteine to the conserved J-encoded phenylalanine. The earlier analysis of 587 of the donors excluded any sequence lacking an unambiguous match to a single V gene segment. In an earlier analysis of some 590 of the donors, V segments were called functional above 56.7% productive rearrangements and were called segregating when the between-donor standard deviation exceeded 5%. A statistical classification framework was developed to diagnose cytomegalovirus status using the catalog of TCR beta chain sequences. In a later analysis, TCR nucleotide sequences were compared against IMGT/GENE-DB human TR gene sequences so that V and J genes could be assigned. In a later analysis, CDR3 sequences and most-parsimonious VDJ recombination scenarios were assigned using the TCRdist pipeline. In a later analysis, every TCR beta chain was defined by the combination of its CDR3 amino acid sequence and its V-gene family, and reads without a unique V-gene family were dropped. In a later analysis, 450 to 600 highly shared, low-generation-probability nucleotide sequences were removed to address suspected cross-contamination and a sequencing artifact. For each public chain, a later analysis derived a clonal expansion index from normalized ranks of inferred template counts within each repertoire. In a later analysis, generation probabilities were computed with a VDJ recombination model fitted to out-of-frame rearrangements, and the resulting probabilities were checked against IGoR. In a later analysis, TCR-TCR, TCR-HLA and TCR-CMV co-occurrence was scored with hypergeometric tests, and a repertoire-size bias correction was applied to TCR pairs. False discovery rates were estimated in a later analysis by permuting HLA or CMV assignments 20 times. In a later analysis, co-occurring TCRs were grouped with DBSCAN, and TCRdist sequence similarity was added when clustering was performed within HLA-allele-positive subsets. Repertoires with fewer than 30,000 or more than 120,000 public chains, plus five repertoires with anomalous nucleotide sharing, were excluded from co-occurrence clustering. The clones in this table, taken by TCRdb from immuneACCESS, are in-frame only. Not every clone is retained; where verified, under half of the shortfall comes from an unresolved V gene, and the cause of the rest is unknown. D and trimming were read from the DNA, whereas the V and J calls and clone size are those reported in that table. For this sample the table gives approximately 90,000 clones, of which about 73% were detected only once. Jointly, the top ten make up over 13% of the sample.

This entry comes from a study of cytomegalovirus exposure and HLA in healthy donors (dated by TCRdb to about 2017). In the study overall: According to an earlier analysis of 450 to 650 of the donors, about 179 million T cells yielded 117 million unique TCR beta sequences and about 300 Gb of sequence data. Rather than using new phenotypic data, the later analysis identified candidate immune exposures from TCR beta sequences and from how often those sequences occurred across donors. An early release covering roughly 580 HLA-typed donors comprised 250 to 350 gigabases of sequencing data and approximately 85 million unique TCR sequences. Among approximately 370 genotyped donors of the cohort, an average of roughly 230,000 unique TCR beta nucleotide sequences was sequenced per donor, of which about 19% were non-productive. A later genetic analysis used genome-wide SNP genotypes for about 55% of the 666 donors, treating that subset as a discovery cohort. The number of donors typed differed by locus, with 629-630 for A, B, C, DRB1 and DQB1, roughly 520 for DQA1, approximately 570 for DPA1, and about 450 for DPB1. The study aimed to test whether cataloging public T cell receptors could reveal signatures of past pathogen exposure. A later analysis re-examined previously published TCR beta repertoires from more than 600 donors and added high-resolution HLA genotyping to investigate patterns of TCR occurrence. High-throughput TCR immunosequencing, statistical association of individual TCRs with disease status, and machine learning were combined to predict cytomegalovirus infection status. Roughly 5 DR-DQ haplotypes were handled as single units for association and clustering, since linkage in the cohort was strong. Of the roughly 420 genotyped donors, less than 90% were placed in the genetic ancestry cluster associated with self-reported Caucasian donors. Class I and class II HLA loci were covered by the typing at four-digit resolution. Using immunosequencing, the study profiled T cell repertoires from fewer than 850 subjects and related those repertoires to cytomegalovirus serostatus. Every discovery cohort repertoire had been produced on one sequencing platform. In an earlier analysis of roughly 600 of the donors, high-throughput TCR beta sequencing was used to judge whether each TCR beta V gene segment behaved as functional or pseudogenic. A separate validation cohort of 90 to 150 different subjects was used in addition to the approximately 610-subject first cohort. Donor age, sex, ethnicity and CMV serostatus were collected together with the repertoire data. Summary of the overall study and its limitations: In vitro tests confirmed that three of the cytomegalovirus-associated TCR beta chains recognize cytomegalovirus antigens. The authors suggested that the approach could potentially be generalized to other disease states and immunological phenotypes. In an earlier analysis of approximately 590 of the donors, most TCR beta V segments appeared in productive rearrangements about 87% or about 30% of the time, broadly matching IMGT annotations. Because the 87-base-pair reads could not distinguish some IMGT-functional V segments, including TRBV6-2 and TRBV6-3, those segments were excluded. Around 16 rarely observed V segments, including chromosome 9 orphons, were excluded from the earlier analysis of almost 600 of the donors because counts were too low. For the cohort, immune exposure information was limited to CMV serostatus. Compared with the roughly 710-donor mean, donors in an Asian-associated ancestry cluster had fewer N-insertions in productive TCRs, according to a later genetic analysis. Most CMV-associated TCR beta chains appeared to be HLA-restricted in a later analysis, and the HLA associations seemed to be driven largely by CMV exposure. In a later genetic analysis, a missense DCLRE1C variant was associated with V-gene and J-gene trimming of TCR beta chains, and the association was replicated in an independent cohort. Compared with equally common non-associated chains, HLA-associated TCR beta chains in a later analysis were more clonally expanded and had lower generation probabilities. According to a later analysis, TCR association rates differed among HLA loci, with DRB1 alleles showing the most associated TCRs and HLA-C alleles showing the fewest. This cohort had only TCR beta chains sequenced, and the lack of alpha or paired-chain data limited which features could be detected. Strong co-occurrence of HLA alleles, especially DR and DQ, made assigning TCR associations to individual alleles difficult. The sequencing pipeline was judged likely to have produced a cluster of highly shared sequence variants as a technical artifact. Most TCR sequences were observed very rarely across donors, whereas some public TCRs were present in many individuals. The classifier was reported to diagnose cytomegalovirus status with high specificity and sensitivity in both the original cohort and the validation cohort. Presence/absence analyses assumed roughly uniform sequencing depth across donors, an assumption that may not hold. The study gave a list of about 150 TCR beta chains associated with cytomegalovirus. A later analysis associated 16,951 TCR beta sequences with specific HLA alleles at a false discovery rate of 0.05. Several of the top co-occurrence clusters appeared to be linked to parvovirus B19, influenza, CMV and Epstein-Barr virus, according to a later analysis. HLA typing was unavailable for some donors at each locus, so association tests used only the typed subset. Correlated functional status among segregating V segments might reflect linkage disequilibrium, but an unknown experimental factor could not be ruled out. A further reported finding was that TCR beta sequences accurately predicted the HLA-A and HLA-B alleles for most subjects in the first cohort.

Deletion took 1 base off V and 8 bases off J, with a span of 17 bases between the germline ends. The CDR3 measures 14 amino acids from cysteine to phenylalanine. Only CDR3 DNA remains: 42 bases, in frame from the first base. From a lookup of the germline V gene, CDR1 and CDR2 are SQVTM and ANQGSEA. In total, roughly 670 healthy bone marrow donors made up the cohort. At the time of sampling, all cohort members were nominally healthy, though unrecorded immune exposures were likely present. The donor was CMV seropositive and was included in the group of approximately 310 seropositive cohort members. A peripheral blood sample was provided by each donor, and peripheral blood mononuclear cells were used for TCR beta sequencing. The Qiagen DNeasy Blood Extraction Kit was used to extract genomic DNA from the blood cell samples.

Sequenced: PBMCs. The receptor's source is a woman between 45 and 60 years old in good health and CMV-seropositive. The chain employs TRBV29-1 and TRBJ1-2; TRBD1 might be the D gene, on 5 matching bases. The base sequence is TGCAGCGTTGAAGGCATATTGGACATTGCCGGCTACACCTTC. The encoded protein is CSVEGILDIAGYTF.